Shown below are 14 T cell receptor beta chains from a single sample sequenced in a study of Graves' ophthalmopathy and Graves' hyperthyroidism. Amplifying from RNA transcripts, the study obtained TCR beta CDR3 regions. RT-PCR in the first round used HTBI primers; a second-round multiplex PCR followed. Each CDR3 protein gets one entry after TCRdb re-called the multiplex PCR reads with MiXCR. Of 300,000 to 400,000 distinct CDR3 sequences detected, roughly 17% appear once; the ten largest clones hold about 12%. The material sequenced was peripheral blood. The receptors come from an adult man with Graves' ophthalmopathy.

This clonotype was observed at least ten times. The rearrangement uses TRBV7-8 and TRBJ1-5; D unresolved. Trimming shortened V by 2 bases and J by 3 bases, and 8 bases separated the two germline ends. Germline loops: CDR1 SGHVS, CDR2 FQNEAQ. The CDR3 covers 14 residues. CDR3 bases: TGTGCCAGCAGCTTAACTCAGGTCAATCAGCCCCAGCATTTT. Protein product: CASSLTQVNQPQHF.

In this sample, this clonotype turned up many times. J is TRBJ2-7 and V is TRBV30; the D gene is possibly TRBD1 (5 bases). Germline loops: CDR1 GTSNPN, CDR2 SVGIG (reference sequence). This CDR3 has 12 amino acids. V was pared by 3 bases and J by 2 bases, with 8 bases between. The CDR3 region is CAWRGLTYEQYF. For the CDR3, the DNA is TGTGCCTGGAGGGGGCTTACCTACGAGCAGTACTTC. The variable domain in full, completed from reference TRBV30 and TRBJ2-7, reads SQTIHQWPATLVQPVGSPLSLECTVEGTSNPNLYWYRQAAGRGLQLLFYSVGIGQISSEVPQNLSASRPQDRQFILSSKKLLLSDSGFYLCAWRGLTYEQYFGPGTRLTVT.

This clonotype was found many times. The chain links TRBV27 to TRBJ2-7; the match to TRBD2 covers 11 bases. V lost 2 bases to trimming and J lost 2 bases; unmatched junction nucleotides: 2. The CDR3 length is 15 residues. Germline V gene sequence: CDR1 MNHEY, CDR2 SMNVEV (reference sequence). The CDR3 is CASSLGTSGTYEQYF. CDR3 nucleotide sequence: TGTGCCAGCAGTTTAGGGACTAGCGGTACCTACGAGCAGTACTTC.

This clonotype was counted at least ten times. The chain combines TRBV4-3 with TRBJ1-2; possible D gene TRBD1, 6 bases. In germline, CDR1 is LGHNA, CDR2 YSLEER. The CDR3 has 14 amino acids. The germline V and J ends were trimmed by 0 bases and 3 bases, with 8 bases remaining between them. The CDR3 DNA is TGCGCCAGCAGCCAAGACAGGGGAGACTATGGCTACACCTTC. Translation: CASSQDRGDYGYTF.

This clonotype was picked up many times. The CDR3 sequence: CSARRPGTFSGNTIYF. CDR3 coding DNA: TGCAGTGCTAGAAGGCCGGGCACCTTCTCTGGAAACACCATATATTTT. The chain combines TRBV20-1 with TRBJ1-3; unclear D gene. Germline assignment: CDR1 DFQATT and CDR2 SNEGSKA (reference sequence). The length of the CDR3 is 16 residues. V lost 2 bases, J lost 0 bases, and 14 bases lay in between.

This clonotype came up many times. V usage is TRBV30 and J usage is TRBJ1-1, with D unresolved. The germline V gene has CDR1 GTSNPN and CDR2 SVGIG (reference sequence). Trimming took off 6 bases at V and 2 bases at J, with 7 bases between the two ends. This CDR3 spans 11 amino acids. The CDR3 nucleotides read TGTGCCTGCGTCGTAAACACTGAAGCTTTCTTT. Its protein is CACVVNTEAFF.

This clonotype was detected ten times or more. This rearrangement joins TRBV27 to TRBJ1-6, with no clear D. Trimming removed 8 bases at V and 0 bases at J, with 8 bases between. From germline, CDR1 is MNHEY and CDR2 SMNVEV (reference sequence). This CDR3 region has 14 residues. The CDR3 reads CASQRSSYNSPLHF. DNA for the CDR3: TGTGCCAGCCAAAGGAGCTCCTATAATTCACCCCTCCACTTT.

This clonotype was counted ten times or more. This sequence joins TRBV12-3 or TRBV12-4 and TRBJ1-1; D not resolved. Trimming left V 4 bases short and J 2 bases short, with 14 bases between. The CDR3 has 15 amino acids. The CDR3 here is CASSWPASRNTEAFF. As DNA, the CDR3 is TGTGCCAGCAGTTGGCCGGCCAGCCGAAACACTGAAGCTTTCTTT.

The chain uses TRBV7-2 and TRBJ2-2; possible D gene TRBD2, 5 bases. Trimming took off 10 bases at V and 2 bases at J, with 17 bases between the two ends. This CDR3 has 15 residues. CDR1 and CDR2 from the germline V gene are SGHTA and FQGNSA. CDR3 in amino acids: CATSGRGLNTGELFF. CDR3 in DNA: TGTGCCACCAGTGGCCGCGGACTCAACACCGGGGAGCTGTTTTTT. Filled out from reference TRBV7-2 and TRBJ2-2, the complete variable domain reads GAGVSQSPSNKVTEKGKDVELRCDPISGHTALYWYRQSLGQGLEFLIYFQGNSAPDKSGLPSDRFSAERTGGSVSTLTIQRTQQEDSAVYLCATSGRGLNTGELFFGEGSRLTVL.

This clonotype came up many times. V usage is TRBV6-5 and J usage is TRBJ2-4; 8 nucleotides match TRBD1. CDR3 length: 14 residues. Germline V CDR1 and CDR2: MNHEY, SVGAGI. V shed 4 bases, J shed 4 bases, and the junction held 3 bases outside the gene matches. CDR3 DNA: TGTGCCAGCAGTTGGGGACAGGAAAAAAACATTCAGTACTTC. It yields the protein CASSWGQEKNIQYF.

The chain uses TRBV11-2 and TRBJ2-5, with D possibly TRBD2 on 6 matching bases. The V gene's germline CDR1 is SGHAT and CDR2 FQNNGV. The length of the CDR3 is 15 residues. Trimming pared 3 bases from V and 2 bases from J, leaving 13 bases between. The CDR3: CASSFVLSGQETQYF. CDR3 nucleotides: TGTGCCAGCAGCTTCGTTCTTAGCGGACAAGAGACCCAGTACTTC.

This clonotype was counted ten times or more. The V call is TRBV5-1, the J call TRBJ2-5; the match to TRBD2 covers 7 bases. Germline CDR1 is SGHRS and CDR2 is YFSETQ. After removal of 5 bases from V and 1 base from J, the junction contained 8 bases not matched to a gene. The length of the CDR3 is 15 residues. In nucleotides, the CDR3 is TGCGCCAGCAGTCTCAGCGGGGCCTCCCAAGAGACCCAGTACTTC. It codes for CASSLSGASQETQYF.

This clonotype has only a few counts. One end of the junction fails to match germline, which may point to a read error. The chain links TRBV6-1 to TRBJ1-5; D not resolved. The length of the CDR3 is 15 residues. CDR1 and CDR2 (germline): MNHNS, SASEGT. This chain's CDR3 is CASSARLGSVQPQLF. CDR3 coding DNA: TGTGCCAGCAGTGCCCGACTGGGTTCCGTCCAGCCCCAGCTTTTT.

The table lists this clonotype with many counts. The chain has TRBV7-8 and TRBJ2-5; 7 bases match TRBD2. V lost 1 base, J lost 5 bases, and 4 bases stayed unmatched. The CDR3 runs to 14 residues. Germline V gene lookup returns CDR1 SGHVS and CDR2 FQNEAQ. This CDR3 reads CASSLGGGVETQYF. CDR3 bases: TGTGCCAGCAGCTTAGGTGGGGGGGTCGAGACCCAGTACTTC.